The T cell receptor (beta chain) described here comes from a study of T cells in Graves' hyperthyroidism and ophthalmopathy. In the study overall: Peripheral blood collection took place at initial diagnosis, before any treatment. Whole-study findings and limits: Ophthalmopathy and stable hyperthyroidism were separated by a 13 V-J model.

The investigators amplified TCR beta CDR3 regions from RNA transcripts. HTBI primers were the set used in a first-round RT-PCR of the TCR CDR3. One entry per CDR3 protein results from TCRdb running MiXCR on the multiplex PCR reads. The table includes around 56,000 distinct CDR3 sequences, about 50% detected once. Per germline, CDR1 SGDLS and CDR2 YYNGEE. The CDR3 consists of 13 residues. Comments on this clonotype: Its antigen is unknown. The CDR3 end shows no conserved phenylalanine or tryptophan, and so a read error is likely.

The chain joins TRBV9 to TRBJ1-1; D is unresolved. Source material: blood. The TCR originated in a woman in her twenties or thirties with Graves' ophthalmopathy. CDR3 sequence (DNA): TGTGCCAGCAGCGGCGAAGGGAACTCTGAAGCTTTCGTT. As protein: CASSGEGNSEAFV.